A single sample is the source of the 30 T cell receptor beta chains below, sequenced in a study of cytomegalovirus exposure and HLA in healthy donors. Vbeta (60) and Jbeta (13) primers were used in the PCR. Method: immunoSEQ multiplex PCR; TCRdb's copy keeps in-frame clones and lacks some. The sample contains 140,000 to 150,000 clones, roughly 10% of which appear only once. The sequencing input was PBMCs. These receptor sequences come from a man aged 50 to 60 in good health and CMV-seronegative.

This clone has more than one count but fewer than ten. The chain carries TRBV6-5 and TRBJ1-2; 10 nucleotides align to TRBD1. The CDR3 totals 15 residues. The V and J ends lost 6 bases and 2 bases, in that order; junction bases with no gene match: 6. Per the germline V gene, CDR1 is MNHEY and CDR2 is SVGAGI. As DNA, the CDR3 is TGTGCCAGCAGCCCCGGGACAGGGGCCAACTATGGCTACACCTTC. It yields the protein CASSPGTGANYGYTF.

This clone was found a few times. The chain couples TRBV9 to TRBJ2-5; a weak D match, TRBD1 (5 bases). This CDR3 has 14 residues. Germline V gene lookup returns CDR1 SGDLS and CDR2 YYNGEE. The V gene lost 0 bases and the J gene lost 1 base, with 7 bases spanning the gap. The CDR3 loop is CASSVGQIQETQYF. The CDR3 coding sequence is TGTGCCAGCAGCGTAGGACAGATCCAAGAGACCCAGTACTTC.

There are a few counts of this clone. The chain combines TRBV2 with TRBJ2-7; 9 bases agree with TRBD1. The CDR3 covers 16 residues. The germline V gene has CDR1 SNHLY and CDR2 FYNNEI. The V and J ends lost 3 bases and 6 bases, in that order; junction bases with no gene match: 12. The CDR3 here is CASSEFIGTGMGEQYF. DNA for the CDR3: TGTGCCAGCAGTGAGTTTATAGGGACAGGGATGGGCGAGCAGTACTTC. Using reference TRBV2 and TRBJ2-7 for the parts outside the CDR3, the full variable domain is EPEVTQTPSHQVTQMGQEVILRCVPISNHLYFYWYRQILGQKVEFLVSFYNNEISEKSEIFDDQFSVERPDGSNFTLKIRSTKLEDSAMYFCASSEFIGTGMGEQYFGPGTRLTVT.

This clone has just a few counts. V and J are TRBV23-1 and TRBJ1-5; TRBD1 matches at 10 bases. TRBV23-1 is placed among ORFs of uncertain function. The trim removed 8 bases at V and 4 bases at J, leaving 14 bases unmatched. This CDR3 is built from 17 residues. This CDR3 is CASPTVPGQGSNQPQHF. In DNA, the CDR3 is TGCGCCAGCCCTACAGTCCCGGGACAGGGGTCAAATCAGCCCCAGCATTTT.

This clone was seen only once. The rearrangement uses TRBV28 and TRBJ1-1; tentatively, D is TRBD1 (5 bases). V shed 2 bases and J shed 1 base, with 8 bases lying between them. The germline CDR1 and CDR2 sequences are MDHEN and SYDVKM. The CDR3 length is 14 residues. The CDR3 DNA is TGTGCCAGCAGTTTAATTACAGGGAACACTGAAGCTTTCTTT. Its protein product is CASSLITGNTEAFF.

This clone turned up a few times. The rearrangement uses TRBV27 and TRBJ1-1, with D tentatively TRBD1 (5 bases). Germline assignment: CDR1 MNHEY and CDR2 SMNVEV (reference sequence). Trimming took off 8 bases at V and 6 bases at J, with 13 bases between the two ends. This CDR3 contains 12 residues. The CDR3 DNA is TGTGCCAGCGGGGCCGGTAGCTCTGAAGCTTTCTTT. It is translated as CASGAGSSEAFF.

The V call is TRBV18, the J call TRBJ1-3, with a possible D match to TRBD1 (6 bases). CDR1 and CDR2 from the germline V gene are KGHSH and LQKENI. The V gene lost 0 bases and the J gene lost 0 bases, with 12 bases spanning the gap. The CDR3 covers 17 residues. The CDR3: CASSPPIRDISGNTIYF. CDR3 nucleotide sequence: TGTGCCAGCTCACCACCGATTAGGGACATCTCTGGAAACACCATATATTTT.

This clone was observed a few times. The chain couples TRBV6-5 to TRBJ1-1, with a tentative D call TRBD1 (6 bases). Germline CDR1 is MNHEY and CDR2 is SVGAGI. CDR3 length: 15 residues. V lost 0 bases to trimming and J lost 1 base, with 9 bases between them. The CDR3 sequence: CASSYSGQGNTEAFF. Here the CDR3 DNA reads TGTGCCAGCAGTTACTCGGGACAAGGGAACACTGAAGCTTTCTTT.

This chain links TRBV5-5 with TRBJ2-2; TRBD1 might be the D (5 bases). V was pared by 1 base and J by 6 bases, with 13 bases between. The CDR3 length is 15 residues. Germline lookup yields CDR1 SGHKS and CDR2 YYEKEE (reference sequence). The CDR3 nucleotides read TGTGCCAGCAGCTTGCAGGGTTTAGGGGCCGGGGAGCTGTTTTTT. It codes for CASSLQGLGAGELFF.

This clone was found a few times. The chain recombines TRBV29-1 with TRBJ2-7; 7 nucleotides line up with TRBD2. CDR1 is SQVTM, CDR2 ANQGSEA, per germline. The CDR3 has 15 amino acids. J lost 2 bases, V lost 5 bases, and 12 bases had no gene match. CDR3: CSVQNVAGETYEQYF. For the CDR3, the DNA is TGCAGCGTTCAGAACGTGGCGGGGGAGACCTACGAGCAGTACTTC.

This clone was detected a few times. This chain links TRBV7-2 with TRBJ2-3; 8 positions match TRBD1. J was trimmed by 1 base and V by 3 bases; bases with no gene match: 15. The CDR3 length is 19 residues. The germline V gene has CDR1 SGHTA and CDR2 FQGNSA. The CDR3 loop is CASSLRSDRADGRTDTQYF. For the CDR3, the DNA is TGTGCCAGCAGCTTGAGATCGGACAGGGCTGACGGTCGCACAGATACGCAGTATTTT. Combining the CDR3 with reference TRBV7-2 and TRBJ2-3 gives the whole variable domain GAGVSQSPSNKVTEKGKDVELRCDPISGHTALYWYRQSLGQGLEFLIYFQGNSAPDKSGLPSDRFSAERTGGSVSTLTIQRTQQEDSAVYLCASSLRSDRADGRTDTQYFGPGTRLTVL.

The chain recombines TRBV9 with TRBJ2-7; TRBD1 matches at 9 bases. V shed 3 bases and J 0 bases; nucleotides not matched to a gene: 4. CDR1 is SGDLS, CDR2 YYNGEE, per germline. CDR3 length: 15 amino acids. The CDR3 loop reads CASSEGQGGSYEQYF. CDR3 nucleotides: TGTGCCAGCAGCGAGGGACAGGGAGGCTCCTACGAGCAGTACTTC.

The chain is built from TRBV19 and TRBJ2-5, with D possibly TRBD1 on 5 matching bases. This CDR3 has 13 amino acids. The germline V gene encodes CDR1 LNHDA and CDR2 SQIVND (reference sequence). The germline V and J ends were trimmed by 2 bases and 4 bases, with 8 bases remaining between them. The CDR3 here is CASSIQGGETQYF. Here the CDR3 DNA reads TGTGCCAGTAGTATACAGGGTGGAGAGACCCAGTACTTC.

This sequence joins TRBV9 and TRBJ2-7; D is possibly TRBD2 (5 bases). The CDR3 totals 14 residues. The germline gives CDR1 SGDLS, CDR2 YYNGEE. V lost 0 bases, J lost 3 bases, and 10 bases lay in between. CDR3: CASSVGLGIYEQYF. CDR3 DNA: TGTGCCAGCAGCGTAGGTCTCGGGATCTACGAGCAGTACTTC.

V usage is TRBV11-3 and J usage is TRBJ2-5; 14 bases map to TRBD2. CDR1 and CDR2 from the germline V gene are SGHNT and YENEEA. Trimming cost V 6 bases and J 5 bases; bases outside gene matches: 20. This CDR3 comprises 20 residues. The CDR3 coding sequence is TGTGCCAGCAGTAAACGGGGGGGATGGGGACTAGCGGGAGAGACCGAGACCCAGTACTTC. Amino acids: CASSKRGGWGLAGETETQYF.

In its sample, this clone is medium-sized. The CDR3 coding sequence is TGTGCCAGCAGTGACAGGAGTCCGGGGGAGCTGTTTTTT. Residues: CASSDRSPGELFF. The chain employs TRBV6-4 and TRBJ2-2, with no clear D. Germline V CDR1 and CDR2: MRHNA, SNTAGT. This CDR3 is built from 13 residues. Trimming pared 2 bases from V and 8 bases from J, leaving 9 bases between.

This clone was seen a few times. The chain joins TRBV25-1 to TRBJ2-2, with D hard to call. From germline, CDR1 is MGHDK and CDR2 SYGVNS. CDR3 length: 13 amino acids. The V and J ends lost 3 bases and 8 bases respectively, with 10 bases between them. DNA for the CDR3: TGTGCCAGCAGTGACTACGCCAGGGGGGAGCTGTTTTTT. This gives the protein CASSDYARGELFF.

This sequence joins TRBV9 and TRBJ2-5; tentative D call: TRBD2 (5 bases). The CDR3 has 15 residues. V was trimmed by 0 bases and J by 5 bases, leaving 14 bases between them. Germline V gene lookup returns CDR1 SGDLS and CDR2 YYNGEE. The CDR3 sequence is CASSVVGRPGETQYF. CDR3 DNA: TGTGCCAGCAGCGTAGTTGGCAGACCGGGGGAGACCCAGTACTTC.

The DNA for the CDR3 is TGTGCCAGCAGCCGAGACTCGCACGACGAGCAGTACTTC. The encoded protein is CASSRDSHDEQYF. V and J are TRBV7-3 and TRBJ2-7, with no clear D. Germline lookup yields CDR1 SGHTA and CDR2 FQGTGA. Trimming cost V 5 bases and J 5 bases, with 13 bases left between them. This CDR3 has 13 residues.

The CDR3 protein is CASRSGRASYNEQFF. The CDR3 bases are TGTGCCAGCAGGAGCGGGAGGGCGTCCTACAATGAGCAGTTCTTC. The chain is built from TRBV27 and TRBJ2-1; TRBD2 matches 10 bases. J gave up 1 base and V 6 bases, and 3 bases lay outside the gene matches. The CDR3 covers 15 residues. The germline V gene has CDR1 MNHEY and CDR2 SMNVEV (reference sequence).

There are a few counts of this clone. The rearrangement links TRBV7-3 to TRBJ2-1; 10 bases match TRBD2. This CDR3 comprises 15 residues. CDR1 and CDR2 (germline): SGHTA, FQGTGA. With V trimmed by 5 bases and J by 8 bases, 9 bases remained unmatched. CDR3 nucleotides: TGTGCCAGCAGCAGAACTAGCGGGGCCACGGATGAGCAGTTCTTC. Amino acid sequence: CASSRTSGATDEQFF.

V is TRBV6-1 and J is TRBJ1-4; D is unclear. Trimming cost V 9 bases and J 0 bases, with 14 bases left between them. The CDR3 consists of 15 residues. Per germline, CDR1 MNHNS and CDR2 SASEGT. The CDR3 region has the DNA TGTGCCAGTGTATCCAGGATTCCAACTAATGAAAAACTGTTTTTT. As protein: CASVSRIPTNEKLFF.

There are a few counts of this clone. The CDR3 spells CASRRDSRDTQYF. The CDR3 DNA sequence: TGTGCCAGCAGGAGGGACAGTAGAGATACGCAGTATTTT. The gene calls are TRBV6-1 and TRBJ2-3; 7 nucleotides agree with TRBD1. V shed 6 bases and J 5 bases; nucleotides not matched to a gene: 5. Germline CDR1 and CDR2: MNHNS and SASEGT. The CDR3 totals 13 residues.

This clone was recorded a few times. This chain connects TRBV21-1 to TRBJ2-7; TRBD1 reflects the table's D call only, with no check against the DNA. TRBV21-1 corresponds to a pseudogene. CDR3 length: 14 amino acids. CDR3 nucleotide sequence: TGTGCCCCCAAAATCCGGGACAGGGTCGACGAGCAGTACTTC. Its translation: CAPKIRDRVDEQYF.

This clone was counted only a few times. This chain uses TRBV6-6 with TRBJ2-5, with 12 positions matching TRBD2. This CDR3 has 16 residues. Germline values: CDR1 MNHNY, CDR2 SVGAGI (reference sequence). V shed 4 bases, J shed 2 bases, and the junction held 5 bases outside the gene matches. The CDR3 nucleotides are TGTGCCAGCAGTTTATGGACTAGCGGGGAACAAGAGACCCAGTACTTC. Translated, it gives CASSLWTSGEQETQYF.

This clone was seen a few times. The chain couples TRBV7-9 to TRBJ1-1; D call uncertain. V was trimmed by 0 bases and J by 1 base, leaving 9 bases between them. This CDR3 comprises 15 residues. The germline V gene encodes CDR1 SEHNR and CDR2 FQNEAQ (reference sequence). The CDR3 coding sequence is TGTGCCAGCAGCTTAGCTGCCAGGCCGAACACTGAAGCTTTCTTT. Protein sequence: CASSLAARPNTEAFF.

There are a few counts of this clone. This sequence joins TRBV7-8 and TRBJ1-5, with D uncertain. Germline CDR1 is SGHVS and CDR2 is FQNEAQ. This CDR3 contains 16 residues. V was pared by 6 bases and J by 1 base, with 16 bases between. CDR3 amino acids: CASSSLWAGSNQPQHF. DNA of the CDR3: TGTGCCAGCAGTTCTCTATGGGCGGGGAGCAATCAGCCCCAGCATTTT.

This chain links TRBV6-5 with TRBJ2-5, with TRBD2 matching 8 bases. The CDR3 extends over 15 amino acids. V dropped 2 bases and J dropped 2; count of bases not matched to a gene: 4. CDR1 and CDR2 (germline): MNHEY, SVGAGI. The CDR3 loop is CASSYTGTSQETQYF. In DNA, the CDR3 is TGTGCCAGCAGTTACACCGGGACTAGTCAAGAGACCCAGTACTTC.

The CDR3 bases are TGTGCCATCAGGGCTGGGACAGGGAATCAGCCCCAGCATTTT. This encodes CAIRAGTGNQPQHF. The chain combines TRBV10-3 with TRBJ1-5, with TRBD1 matching 9 bases. The CDR3 has 14 amino acids. The germline gives CDR1 ENHRY, CDR2 SYGVKD. Trimming cost V 6 bases and J 4 bases; bases outside gene matches: 4.

This clone has more than one count but fewer than ten. Written as DNA, the CDR3 is TGTGCCAGCCGAAGCGGGAGTTCCTACGAGCAGTACTTC. Translation gives CASRSGSSYEQYF. V gene TRBV6-5 combines with J gene TRBJ2-7; 8 positions match TRBD2. The germline V gene encodes CDR1 MNHEY and CDR2 SVGAGI. With 8 bases clipped from V and 1 base from J, the junction kept 4 bases outside the gene matches. The CDR3 contains 13 residues.